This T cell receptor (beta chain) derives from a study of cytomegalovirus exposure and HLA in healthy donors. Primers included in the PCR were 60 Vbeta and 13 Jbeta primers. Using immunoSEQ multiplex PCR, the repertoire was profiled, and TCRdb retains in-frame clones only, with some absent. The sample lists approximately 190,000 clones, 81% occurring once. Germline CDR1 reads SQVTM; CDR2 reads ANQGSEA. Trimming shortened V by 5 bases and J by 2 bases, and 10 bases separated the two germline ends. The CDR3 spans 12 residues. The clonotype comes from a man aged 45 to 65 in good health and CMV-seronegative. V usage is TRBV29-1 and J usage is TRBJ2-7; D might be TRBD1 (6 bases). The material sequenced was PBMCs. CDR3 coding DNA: TGCAGCGTTTTGACAGGACCCTACGAGCAGTACTTC. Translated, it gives CSVLTGPYEQYF.